The TCR beta chain under discussion was sequenced for a study of PD-1 blockade in classical Hodgkin lymphoma. Overall study results and limits: Baseline diversity in complete responders resembled that of newly diagnosed patients.

CDR1 is SGHRS and CDR2 is YFSETQ in the germline V gene. The CDR3 length is 15 residues. Trimming pared 0 bases from V and 5 bases from J, leaving 15 bases between. Data came from immunoSEQ multiplex PCR; TCRdb stores just in-frame clones and leaves some out. The sample holds tens of thousands of clones, about nine tenths seen once. On this clone itself: Its antigen is currently unknown.

Noted time point: cycle 4 day 1 (C4D1), after around six weeks of nivolumab. All patients experienced relapse after autologous stem cell transplantation, and brentuximab vedotin exposure was variable. The material sequenced was peripheral blood mononuclear cells (PBMCs), taken before the fourth cycle of nivolumab. The rearrangement uses TRBV5-1 and TRBJ2-7; D may be TRBD1 or TRBD2 (5 bases each). This clonotype originated in a human donor with classical Hodgkin lymphoma. CDR3 coding DNA: TGCGCCAGCAGCTTGGTCGTGGGGGATCTCCACGAGCAGTACTTC. It is translated as CASSLVVGDLHEQYF.